What follows are 9 T cell receptor beta chains derived from one specimen sequenced in a study of blood T cell repertoires in COVID-19. Sequencing used immunoSEQ multiplex PCR; TCRdb keeps in-frame clones, though not all of them. The sample carries 40,000 to 45,000 clones, approximately 90% recorded once. What was sequenced was peripheral blood. These TCRs come from a middle-aged man with COVID-19, enrolled during active disease.

The V and J genes are TRBV30 and TRBJ1-2; possible D gene TRBD1, 5 bases. Trimming stripped 7 bases from V and 6 bases from J, with 15 bases between. The CDR3 sequence is 12 residues long. The V gene's germline CDR1 is GTSNPN and CDR2 SVGIG (reference sequence). CDR3 protein: CALSGGGDGYTF. The CDR3 nucleotides read TGTGCCTTATCTGGGGGAGGGGATGGCTACACCTTC.

This chain links TRBV7-9 with TRBJ2-7; TRBD1 aligns across 10 bases. This CDR3 has 14 residues. CDR1 SEHNR and CDR2 FQNEAQ come from the germline V gene (reference sequence). V dropped 6 bases and J dropped 2; count of bases not matched to a gene: 4. CDR3 sequence: CASSPGQGAYEQYF. The CDR3 DNA is TGTGCCAGCAGTCCTGGACAGGGGGCCTACGAGCAGTACTTC.

CDR3 sequence: CASSESLGEVGNQPQHF. The CDR3 DNA is TGCGCCAGCAGTGAGTCGCTAGGGGAAGTAGGCAATCAGCCCCAGCATTTT. The chain uses TRBV10-2 and TRBJ1-5, with D possibly being TRBD1 (5 bases). Deletions cut 0 bases from V and 2 bases from J, with 14 bases between. Per the germline V gene, CDR1 is WSHSY and CDR2 is SAAADI. The CDR3 spans 17 residues.

The chain couples TRBV12-3 or TRBV12-4 to TRBJ2-3; tentative D call: TRBD2 (5 bases). This CDR3 spans 12 amino acids. The V end was cut by 3 bases, the J end by 6 bases, with 7 bases between. The CDR3 loop is CASSLRVDTQYF. In DNA, the CDR3 is TGTGCCAGCAGTTTGCGGGTGGATACGCAGTATTTT.

This chain uses TRBV9 with TRBJ2-5, with D perhaps TRBD1 (6 bases). The CDR3 runs 14 residues. The V end lost 4 bases, the J end lost 9 bases, and 19 bases lay between the germline ends. Per the germline V gene, CDR1 is SGDLS and CDR2 is YYNGEE. In DNA, the CDR3 is TGTGCCAGCAGCCCCCAACATTCAGGGGAAGCCCAGTACTTC. Translation: CASSPQHSGEAQYF.

The chain joins TRBV28 to TRBJ2-6, with 10 nucleotides matching TRBD2. The J segment lost 0 bases and the V segment lost 5 bases, leaving 1 base of the junction unmatched. The CDR3 length is 16 residues. Germline lookup yields CDR1 MDHEN and CDR2 SYDVKM. In DNA, the CDR3 is TGTGCCAGCAGTAGCGGGGGGGCCTCTGGGGCCAACGTCCTGACTTTC. As protein: CASSSGGASGANVLTF.

The V gene is TRBV19, the J gene TRBJ1-5; a weak D match, TRBD1 (6 bases). Looked up from germline, CDR1 is LNHDA and CDR2 is SQIVND (reference sequence). CDR3 length: 13 residues. Trimming removed 5 bases from V and 8 bases from J, with 13 bases in between. CDR3 sequence: CASSLQGLEPQHF. CDR3 bases: TGTGCCAGTAGTTTACAGGGATTGGAGCCCCAGCATTTT.

V gene TRBV7-9 combines with J gene TRBJ2-1, with 8 bases identical to TRBD2. With V trimmed by 0 bases and J by 5 bases, 0 bases remained unmatched. Germline assignment: CDR1 SEHNR and CDR2 FQNEAQ (reference sequence). The CDR3 contains 14 residues. The CDR3 loop reads CASSLASGNNEQFF. As DNA, the CDR3 is TGTGCCAGCAGCTTAGCTAGCGGGAACAATGAGCAGTTCTTC.

This chain connects TRBV15 to TRBJ1-3, with D possibly TRBD1 on 5 matching bases. The CDR3 loop spans 13 amino acids. V shed 9 bases and J shed 3 bases, with 12 bases lying between them. The germline CDR1 and CDR2 sequences are LNHNV and YYDKDF (reference sequence). DNA for the CDR3: TGTGCCACTGCGCGGGGGTTTGGAAACACCATATATTTT. This encodes CATARGFGNTIYF. The full variable domain, its missing parts supplied by reference TRBV15 and TRBJ1-3, is DAMVIQNPRYQVTQFGKPVTLSCSQTLNHNVMYWYQQKSSQAPKLLFHYYDKDFNNEADTPDNFQSRRPNTSFCFLDIRSPGLGDTAMYLCATARGFGNTIYFGEGSWLTVV.